The clone carrying this TCR beta chain has a count of ten or more. The data are from a study of molecular identifiers for immune sequencing clone quantification. Methods described previously were used for bulk TCR libraries, and listed TCR primers were applied. TCRdb re-called the PCR reads through MiXCR, storing one row per CDR3 protein. Of approximately 500,000 distinct CDR3 sequences listed, 20% to 25% are singletons. The CDR3 is 11 amino acids. The germline V gene has CDR1 SNHLY and CDR2 FYNNEI. Trimming pared 6 bases from V and 8 bases from J, leaving 10 bases between. Sample: naive CD8+ T cells from blood, with Jurkat cell RNA spiked in. Subset specified: FACS-sorted CD8+CD4-CCR7+CD45RA+ naive T cells. This TCR was recovered from a human donor in good health. Some libraries in this study had Jurkat cell RNA spiked in. The chain has TRBV2 and TRBJ1-2, with D tentatively TRBD1 (5 bases). Here the CDR3 DNA reads TGTGCCAGCAGAAGGGACTGGGGCTACACCTTC. Translating it yields CASRRDWGYTF.